This record covers a single TCR beta chain. Source study methods: It was from reference gene primer amplification that nucleated cell counts were estimated. This table comes from immunoSEQ multiplex PCR, and its TCRdb copy is limited to in-frame clones, with some not included. That table furnishes V, J and clone size, whereas the DNA furnished D and trimming. The sample records about 200,000 clones, around 86% being singletons. This entry is derived from a study of blood T cell repertoires in COVID-19. About the study: Spain, Italy and the United States supplied samples that represented acute and convalescent COVID-19. From T cells, B-cell-depleted T cells, or PBMCs came the material, which was cDNA or gDNA.

This TCR was sampled from a man aged 50 to 59 with acute or convalescent COVID-19. The sequenced sample consisted of peripheral blood.

Here the CDR3 reads CASSYSSGPKRGAFF. The DNA for the CDR3 is TGTGCCAGCAGTTACTCCTCGGGACCGAAGCGGGGGGCTTTCTTT. The rearrangement joins TRBV6-5 to TRBJ1-1; D possibly corresponds to TRBD1 (5 bases). The germline CDR1 and CDR2 sequences are MNHEY and SVGAGI. The CDR3 has 15 amino acids. Trimming cost V 0 bases and J 11 bases, with 19 bases left between them.